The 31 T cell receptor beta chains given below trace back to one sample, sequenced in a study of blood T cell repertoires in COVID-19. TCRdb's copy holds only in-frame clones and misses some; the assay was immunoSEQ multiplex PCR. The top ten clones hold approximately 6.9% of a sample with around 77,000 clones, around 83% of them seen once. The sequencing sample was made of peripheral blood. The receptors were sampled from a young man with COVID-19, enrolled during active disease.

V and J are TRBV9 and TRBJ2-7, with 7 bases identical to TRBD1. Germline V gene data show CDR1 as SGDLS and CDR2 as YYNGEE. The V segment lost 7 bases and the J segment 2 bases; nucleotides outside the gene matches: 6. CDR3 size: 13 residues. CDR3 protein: CASGDSSTYEQYF. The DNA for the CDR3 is TGTGCCAGCGGGGACAGCTCGACCTACGAGCAGTACTTC.

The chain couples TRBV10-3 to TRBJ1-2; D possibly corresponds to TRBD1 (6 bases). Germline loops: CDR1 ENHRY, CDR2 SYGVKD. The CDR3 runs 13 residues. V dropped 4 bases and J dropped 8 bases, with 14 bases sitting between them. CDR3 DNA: TGTGCCATCAGTGCAGGGGATCTGGGAGGCTACACCTTC. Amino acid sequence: CAISAGDLGGYTF.

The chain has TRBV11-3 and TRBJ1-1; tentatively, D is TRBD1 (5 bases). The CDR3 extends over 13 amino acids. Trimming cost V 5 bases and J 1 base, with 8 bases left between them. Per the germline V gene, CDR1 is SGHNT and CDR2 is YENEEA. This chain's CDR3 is CASSSRANTEAFF. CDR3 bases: TGTGCCAGCAGCAGCAGGGCGAACACTGAAGCTTTCTTT.

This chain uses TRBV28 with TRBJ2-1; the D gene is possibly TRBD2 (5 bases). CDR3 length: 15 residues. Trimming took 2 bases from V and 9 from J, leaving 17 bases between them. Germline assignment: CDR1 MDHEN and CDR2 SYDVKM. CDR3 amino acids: CASSLEAAKSIEQFF. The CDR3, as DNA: TGTGCCAGCAGTTTAGAAGCGGCGAAAAGCATTGAGCAGTTCTTC.

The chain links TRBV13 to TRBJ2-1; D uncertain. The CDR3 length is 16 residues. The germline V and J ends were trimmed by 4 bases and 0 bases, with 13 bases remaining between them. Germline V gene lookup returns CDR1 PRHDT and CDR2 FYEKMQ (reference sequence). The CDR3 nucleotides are TGTGCCAGCAGCTCCCGTACTCTGAGCTCCTACAATGAGCAGTTCTTC. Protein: CASSSRTLSSYNEQFF.

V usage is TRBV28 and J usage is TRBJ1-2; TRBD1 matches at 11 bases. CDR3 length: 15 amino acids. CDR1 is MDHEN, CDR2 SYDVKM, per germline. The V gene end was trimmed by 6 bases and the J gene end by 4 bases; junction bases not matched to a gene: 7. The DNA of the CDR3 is TGTGCCAGCAGCGTGGACAGGGGGCGCGGCTATGGCTACACCTTC. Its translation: CASSVDRGRGYGYTF.

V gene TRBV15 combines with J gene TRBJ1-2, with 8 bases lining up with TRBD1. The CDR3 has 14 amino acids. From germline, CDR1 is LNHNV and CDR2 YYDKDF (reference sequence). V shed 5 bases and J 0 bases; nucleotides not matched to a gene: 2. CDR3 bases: TGTGCCACCAGCCCGGGACAGGCTAACTATGGCTACACCTTC. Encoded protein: CATSPGQANYGYTF.

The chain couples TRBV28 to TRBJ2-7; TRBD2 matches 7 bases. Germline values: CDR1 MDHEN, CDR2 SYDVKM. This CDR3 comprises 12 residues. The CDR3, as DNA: TGTGCTGCGGGGGAAGACTCCTACGAGCAGTACTTC. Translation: CAAGEDSYEQYF.

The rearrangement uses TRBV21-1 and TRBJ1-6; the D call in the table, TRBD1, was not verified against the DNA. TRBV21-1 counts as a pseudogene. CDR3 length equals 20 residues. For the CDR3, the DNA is TGTGCCAGCAGCAAAGCACCCGGCGTTGCGTGGGACAGGGCCGTGCACCCCCTCCACTTT. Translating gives CASSKAPGVAWDRAVHPLHF.

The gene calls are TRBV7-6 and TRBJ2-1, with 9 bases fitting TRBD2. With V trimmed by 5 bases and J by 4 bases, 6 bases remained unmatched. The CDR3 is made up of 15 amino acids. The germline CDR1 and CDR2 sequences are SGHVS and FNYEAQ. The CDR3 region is CASSLLAGLYNEQFF. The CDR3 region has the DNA TGTGCCAGCAGCCTCCTAGCGGGGCTATACAATGAGCAGTTCTTC.

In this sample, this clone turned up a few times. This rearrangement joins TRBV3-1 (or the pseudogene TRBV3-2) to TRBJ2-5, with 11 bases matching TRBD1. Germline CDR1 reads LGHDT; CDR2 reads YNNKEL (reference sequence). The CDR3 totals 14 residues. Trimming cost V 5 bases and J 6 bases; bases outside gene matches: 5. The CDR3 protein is CASSFRTGGKTQYF. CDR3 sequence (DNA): TGTGCCAGCAGCTTCCGGACAGGGGGCAAGACCCAGTACTTC.

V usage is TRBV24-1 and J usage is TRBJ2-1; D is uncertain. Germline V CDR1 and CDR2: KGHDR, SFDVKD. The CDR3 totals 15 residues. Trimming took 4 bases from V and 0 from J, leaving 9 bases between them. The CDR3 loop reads CATSEPGSSYNEQFF. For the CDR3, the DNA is TGTGCCACCAGTGAACCAGGTAGCTCCTACAATGAGCAGTTCTTC.

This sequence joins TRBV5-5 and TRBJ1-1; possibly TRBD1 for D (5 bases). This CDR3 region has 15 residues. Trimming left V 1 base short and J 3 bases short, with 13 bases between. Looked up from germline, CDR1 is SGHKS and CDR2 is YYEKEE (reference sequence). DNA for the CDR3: TGTGCCAGCAGCTTGAGGGGTCTGGGTGACACTGAAGCTTTCTTT. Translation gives CASSLRGLGDTEAFF.

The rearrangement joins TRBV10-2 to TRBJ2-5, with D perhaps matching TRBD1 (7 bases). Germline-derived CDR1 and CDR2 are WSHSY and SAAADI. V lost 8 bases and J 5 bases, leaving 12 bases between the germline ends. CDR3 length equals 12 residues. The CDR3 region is CASGGGWETQYF. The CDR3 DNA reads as TGCGCCAGCGGAGGGGGCTGGGAGACCCAGTACTTC.

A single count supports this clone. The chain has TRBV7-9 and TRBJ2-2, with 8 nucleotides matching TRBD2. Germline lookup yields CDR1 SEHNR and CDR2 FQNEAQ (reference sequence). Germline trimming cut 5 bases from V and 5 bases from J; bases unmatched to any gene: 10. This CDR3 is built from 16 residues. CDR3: CASSAPGTRLTGELFF. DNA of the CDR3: TGTGCCAGCAGCGCCCCCGGGACTAGGCTTACCGGGGAGCTGTTTTTT. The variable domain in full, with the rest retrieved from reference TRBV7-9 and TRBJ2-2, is DTGVSQNPRHKITKRGQNVTFRCDPISEHNRLYWYRQTLGQGPEFLTYFQNEAQLEKSRLLSDRFSAERPKGSFSTLEIQRTEQGDSAMYLCASSAPGTRLTGELFFGEGSRLTVL.

CDR3 coding DNA: TGTGCCAGCAGTTACTCATCACTCTCCCTGCGCACTGAAGCTTTCTTT. This translates into CASSYSSLSLRTEAFF. V gene TRBV6-5 combines with J gene TRBJ1-1; D unclear. V was pared by 0 bases and J by 4 bases, with 15 bases between. Germline V gene data show CDR1 as MNHEY and CDR2 as SVGAGI. This CDR3 contains 16 residues.

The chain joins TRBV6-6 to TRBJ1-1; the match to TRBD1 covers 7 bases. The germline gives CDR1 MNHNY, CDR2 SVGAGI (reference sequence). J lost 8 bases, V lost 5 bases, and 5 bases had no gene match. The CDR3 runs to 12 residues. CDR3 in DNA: TGTGCCAGCAGTCGTAGGGACAGAGAAGCTTTCTTT. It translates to CASSRRDREAFF.

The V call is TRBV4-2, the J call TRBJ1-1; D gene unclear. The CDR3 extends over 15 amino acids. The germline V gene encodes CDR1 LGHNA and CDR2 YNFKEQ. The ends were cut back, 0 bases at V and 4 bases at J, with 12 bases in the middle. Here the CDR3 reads CASSQERELGTEAFF. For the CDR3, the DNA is TGTGCCAGCAGCCAAGAAAGGGAGTTGGGCACTGAAGCTTTCTTT.

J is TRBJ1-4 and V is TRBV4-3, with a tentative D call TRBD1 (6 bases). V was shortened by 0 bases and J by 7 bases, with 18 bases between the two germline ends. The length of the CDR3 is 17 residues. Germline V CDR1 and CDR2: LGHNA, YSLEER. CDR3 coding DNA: TGCGCCAGCAGCCAAGATAGGAACAGGGATGAACTTGAAAAACTGTTTTTT. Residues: CASSQDRNRDELEKLFF.

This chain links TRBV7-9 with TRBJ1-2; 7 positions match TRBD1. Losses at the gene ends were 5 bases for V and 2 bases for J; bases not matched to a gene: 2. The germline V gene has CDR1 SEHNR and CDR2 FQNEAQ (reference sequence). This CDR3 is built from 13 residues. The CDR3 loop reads CASSRDSNYGYTF. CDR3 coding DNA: TGTGCCAGCAGCCGGGACAGCAACTATGGCTACACCTTC. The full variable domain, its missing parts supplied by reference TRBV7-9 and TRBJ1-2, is DTGVSQNPRHKITKRGQNVTFRCDPISEHNRLYWYRQTLGQGPEFLTYFQNEAQLEKSRLLSDRFSAERPKGSFSTLEIQRTEQGDSAMYLCASSRDSNYGYTFGSGTRLTVV.

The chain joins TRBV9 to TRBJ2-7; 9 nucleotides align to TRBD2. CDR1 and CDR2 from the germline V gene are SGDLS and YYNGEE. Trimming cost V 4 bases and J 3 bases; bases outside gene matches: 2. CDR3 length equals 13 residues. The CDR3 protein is CASSSSGIYEQYF. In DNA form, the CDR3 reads TGTGCCAGCAGCTCTAGCGGGATCTACGAGCAGTACTTC.

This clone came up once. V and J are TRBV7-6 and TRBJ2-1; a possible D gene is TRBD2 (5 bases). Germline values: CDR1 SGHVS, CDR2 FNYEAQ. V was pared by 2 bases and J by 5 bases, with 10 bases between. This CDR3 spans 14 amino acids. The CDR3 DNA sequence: TGTGCCAGCAGCTTAAGCGGCGGAGACAATGAGCAGTTCTTC. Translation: CASSLSGGDNEQFF.

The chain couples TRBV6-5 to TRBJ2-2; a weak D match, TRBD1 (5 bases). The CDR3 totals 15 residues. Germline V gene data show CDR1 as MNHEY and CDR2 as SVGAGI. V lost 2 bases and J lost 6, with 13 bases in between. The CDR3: CASSYAVGDPGELFF. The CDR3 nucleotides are TGTGCCAGCAGTTACGCCGTAGGGGATCCCGGGGAGCTGTTTTTT.

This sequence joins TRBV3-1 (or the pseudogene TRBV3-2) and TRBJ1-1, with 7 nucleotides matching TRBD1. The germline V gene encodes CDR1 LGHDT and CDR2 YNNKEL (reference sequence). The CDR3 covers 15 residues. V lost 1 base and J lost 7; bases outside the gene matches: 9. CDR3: CASSQGRSDRDEAFF. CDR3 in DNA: TGTGCCAGCAGCCAAGGAAGATCTGACAGGGATGAAGCTTTCTTT.

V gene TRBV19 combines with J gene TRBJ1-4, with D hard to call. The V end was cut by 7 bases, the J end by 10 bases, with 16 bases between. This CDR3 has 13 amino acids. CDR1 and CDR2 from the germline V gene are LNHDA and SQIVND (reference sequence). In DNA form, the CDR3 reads TGTGCCAGTACGGGCCGGGAAGAGGTAAAACTGTTTTTT. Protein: CASTGREEVKLFF.

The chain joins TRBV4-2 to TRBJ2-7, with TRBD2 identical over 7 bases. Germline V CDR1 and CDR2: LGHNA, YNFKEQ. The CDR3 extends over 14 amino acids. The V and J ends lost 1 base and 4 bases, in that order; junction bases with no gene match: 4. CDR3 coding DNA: TGTGCCAGCAGCCAAGGCGGGAGCTGGTACGAGCAGTACTTC. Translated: CASSQGGSWYEQYF.

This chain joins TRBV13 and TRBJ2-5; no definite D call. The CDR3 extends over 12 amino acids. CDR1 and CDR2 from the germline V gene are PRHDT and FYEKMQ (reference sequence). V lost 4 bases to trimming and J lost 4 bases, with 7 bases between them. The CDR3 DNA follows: TGTGCCAGCAGCTCGTCCCCAGAGACCCAGTACTTC. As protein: CASSSSPETQYF.

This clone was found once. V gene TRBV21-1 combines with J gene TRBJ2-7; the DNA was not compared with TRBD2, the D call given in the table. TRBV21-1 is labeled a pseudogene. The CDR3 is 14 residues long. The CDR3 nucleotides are TGTGCCAGCAGCCGGGGGGGCTACTCCTACGAGCAGTACTTC. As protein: CASSRGGYSYEQYF.

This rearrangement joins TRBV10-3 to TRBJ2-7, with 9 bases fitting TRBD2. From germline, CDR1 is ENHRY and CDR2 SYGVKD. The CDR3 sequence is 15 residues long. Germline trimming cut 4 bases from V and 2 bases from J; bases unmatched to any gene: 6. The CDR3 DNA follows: TGTGCCATCAGTGGATCGGGCGGGAGGGCCTACGAGCAGTACTTC. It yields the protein CAISGSGGRAYEQYF.

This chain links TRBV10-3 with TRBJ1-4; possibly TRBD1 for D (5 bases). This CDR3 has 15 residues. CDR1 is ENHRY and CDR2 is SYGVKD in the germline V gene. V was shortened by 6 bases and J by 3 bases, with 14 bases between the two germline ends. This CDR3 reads CAISPGVAANEKLFF. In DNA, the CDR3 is TGTGCCATCAGCCCGGGGGTTGCGGCTAATGAAAAACTGTTTTTT.

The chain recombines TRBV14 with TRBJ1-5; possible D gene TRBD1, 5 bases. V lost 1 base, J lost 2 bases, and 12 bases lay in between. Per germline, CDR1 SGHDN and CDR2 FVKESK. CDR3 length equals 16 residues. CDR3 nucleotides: TGTGCCAGCAGCCAAGCGGCAGGGATCGGCAATCAGCCCCAGCATTTT. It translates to CASSQAAGIGNQPQHF.